The 2 T cell receptor beta chains listed next were all sequenced from one sample in a study of blood T cell repertoires in COVID-19. The repertoire was sequenced with immunoSEQ multiplex PCR; TCRdb's copy has only in-frame clones and lacks some. The data hold approximately 50,000 clones, with under 95% observed a single time. The sequenced sample was peripheral blood. Every receptor here comes from a human donor in a cohort sampled during active COVID-19.

This clone was seen only a few times. The chain is built from TRBV4-1 and TRBJ2-1, with 7 bases fitting TRBD2. J lost 8 bases, V lost 6 bases, and 16 bases had no gene match. The CDR3 contains 16 residues. Germline V gene sequence: CDR1 MGHRA, CDR2 YSYEKL. CDR3 sequence reads: CASRPLSGGRGDEQFF. CDR3 sequence (DNA): TGCGCCAGCAGACCCTTATCGGGAGGCCGTGGCGATGAGCAGTTCTTC.

The chain combines TRBV11-3 with TRBJ1-1; 8 bases match TRBD1. CDR3 length: 14 residues. CDR1 and CDR2 from the germline V gene are SGHNT and YENEEA. With 3 bases clipped from V and 8 bases from J, the junction kept 8 bases outside the gene matches. The CDR3 sequence: CASSLGGTGREAFF. CDR3 bases: TGTGCCAGCAGCTTGGGCGGGACAGGTCGCGAAGCTTTCTTT.